This T cell receptor beta chain comes out of a study of STAT3 mutations in large granular lymphocyte leukemia. Some clones are missing from TCRdb's copy, which holds only in-frame ones; the method was immunoSEQ multiplex PCR. This sample carries 40,000 to 50,000 clones, roughly 81% of them seen once, and the ten largest clones take around 0.44%. The sample holds one count of this clone. The antigen remains undetermined. The CDR3 has 14 residues. V gave up 5 bases and J gave up 2 bases; unmatched junction bases: 3. CDR1 and CDR2 from the germline V gene are SGHAT and FQDESV (reference sequence). Overall study results and limits: Every T-cell large granular lymphocyte leukemia patient had at least one immunodominant TCR beta clonotype.

The clonotype was recovered from a human donor with T large granular lymphocyte leukemia. Some clones in this sample may be carry-over from other donors' samples. Sequenced: PBMCs. This rearrangement joins TRBV11-1 to TRBJ1-3, with 7 bases fitting TRBD1. Here the CDR3 DNA reads TGTGCCAGCAGCCCAGGGGGGACTGGAAACACCATATATTTT. Translated, it gives CASSPGGTGNTIYF.